The 8 T cell receptor beta chains below all came from one sample that was sequenced in a study of CD8 T cells in ankylosing spondylitis. TCRdb itself ran the 5' RACE reads through MiXCR, one entry per CDR3 protein. The data show hundreds of thousands of distinct CDR3 sequences, about an eighth seen once. No antigens are known for them. Study outcomes and limitations: Among TCR beta sequences, a motif of eight highly homologous variants appeared characteristic of ankylosing spondylitis blood.

The specimen sequenced was blood, either unsorted or a sorted T cell fraction (not recorded which). Every receptor here comes from a male donor with ankylosing spondylitis.

This clonotype was recorded at least ten times. V and J are TRBV4-3 and TRBJ1-1; D might be TRBD1 (5 bases). V was clipped by 1 base and J by 5 bases, with 11 bases between them. The CDR3 is made up of 14 amino acids. CDR1 and CDR2 from the germline V gene are LGHNA and YSLEER. CDR3 bases: TGCGCCAGCAGCCAAGCCGCAGGGCGAACTGAAGCTTTCTTT. Protein: CASSQAAGRTEAFF.

J is TRBJ2-3 and V is TRBV20-1; D uncertain. CDR1 is DFQATT, CDR2 SNEGSKA, per germline (reference sequence). There are 13 residues in the CDR3. Trimming stripped 6 bases from V and 2 bases from J, with 12 bases between. In nucleotides, the CDR3 is TGCAGTGCCCCTATGGGGAACACAGATACGCAGTATTTT. Its protein is CSAPMGNTDTQYF.

This chain links TRBV23-1 with TRBJ2-1; D might be TRBD1 (6 bases). TRBV23-1 is an open reading frame whose function is uncertain. The germline V and J ends were trimmed by 0 bases and 2 bases, with 11 bases remaining between them. CDR3 size: 16 residues. CDR3 sequence reads: CASSQSIRGPYNEQFF. As DNA, the CDR3 is TGCGCCAGCAGTCAATCCATCAGGGGTCCCTACAATGAGCAGTTCTTC.

V usage is TRBV20-1 and J usage is TRBJ2-5; D possibly corresponds to TRBD2 (6 bases). V lost 2 bases, J lost 5 bases, and 9 bases lay in between. Germline V gives CDR1 DFQATT, CDR2 SNEGSKA (reference sequence). The CDR3 spans 12 residues. CDR3 protein: CSARRLAETQYF. The CDR3 DNA follows: TGCAGTGCTAGACGGCTAGCGGAGACCCAGTACTTC.

This clonotype was counted between two and nine times. The V call is TRBV27, the J call TRBJ2-3; 8 bases are a match to TRBD2. Unmatched junction bases numbered 10, after V lost 11 bases and J lost 3 bases. The CDR3 covers 14 residues. Germline CDR1 MNHEY, CDR2 SMNVEV (reference sequence). The CDR3 sequence: CAVNSGSITDTQYF. The CDR3 DNA is TGTGCCGTCAACAGCGGGAGTATTACAGATACGCAGTATTTT.

This chain joins TRBV20-1 and TRBJ2-3, with D possibly called TRBD1 or TRBD2 (5 bases each). Germline CDR1 and CDR2: DFQATT and SNEGSKA (reference sequence). The CDR3 runs 15 residues. V was pared by 6 bases and J by 4 bases, with 20 bases between. Here the CDR3 reads CSAPLRGVRADTQYF. CDR3 DNA: TGCAGTGCCCCCCTGAGGGGAGTTAGGGCAGATACGCAGTATTTT.

The chain is built from TRBV9 and TRBJ1-1; D gene unclear. The CDR3 has 16 amino acids. Between the trimmed V and J ends, which lost 0 bases and 3 bases, there was a span of 15 bases. CDR1 is SGDLS and CDR2 is YYNGEE in the germline V gene. The CDR3 sequence is CASSVGASGFDTEAFF. DNA of the CDR3: TGTGCCAGCAGCGTAGGAGCATCGGGGTTTGACACTGAAGCTTTCTTT.

The chain is built from TRBV6-1 and TRBJ1-1; no firm D call. CDR3 length: 14 amino acids. The germline gives CDR1 MNHNS, CDR2 SASEGT. V lost 6 bases, J lost 4 bases, and 15 bases lay in between. CDR3 nucleotide sequence: TGTGCCAGCAGACCGCGATTCCAAAGCACTGAAGCTTTCTTT. It translates to CASRPRFQSTEAFF.